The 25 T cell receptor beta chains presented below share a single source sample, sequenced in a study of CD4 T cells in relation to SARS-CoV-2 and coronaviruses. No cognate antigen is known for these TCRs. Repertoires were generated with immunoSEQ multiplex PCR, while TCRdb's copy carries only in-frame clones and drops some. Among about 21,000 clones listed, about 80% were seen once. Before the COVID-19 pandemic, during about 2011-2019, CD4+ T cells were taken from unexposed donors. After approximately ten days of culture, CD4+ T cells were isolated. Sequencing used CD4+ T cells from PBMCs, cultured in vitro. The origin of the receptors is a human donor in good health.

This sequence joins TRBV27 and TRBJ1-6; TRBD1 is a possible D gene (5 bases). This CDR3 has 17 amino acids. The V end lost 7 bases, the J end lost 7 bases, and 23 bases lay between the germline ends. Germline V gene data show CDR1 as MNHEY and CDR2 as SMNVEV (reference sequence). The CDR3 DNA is TGTGCCAGCACTGCGTCAAGGGCAGGGAGGCGCAATTCACCCCTCCACTTT. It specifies CASTASRAGRRNSPLHF.

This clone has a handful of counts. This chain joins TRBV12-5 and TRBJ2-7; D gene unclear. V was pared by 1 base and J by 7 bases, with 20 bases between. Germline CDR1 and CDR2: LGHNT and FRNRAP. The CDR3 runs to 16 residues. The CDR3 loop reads CASGLAPRGRTIEQYF. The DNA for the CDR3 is TGTGCTAGTGGTTTGGCGCCCCGAGGCAGGACCATAGAGCAGTACTTC.

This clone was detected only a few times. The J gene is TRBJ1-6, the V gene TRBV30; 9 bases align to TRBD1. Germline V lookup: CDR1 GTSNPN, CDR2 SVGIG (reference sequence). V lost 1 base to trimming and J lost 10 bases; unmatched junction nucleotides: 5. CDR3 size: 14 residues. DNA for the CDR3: TGTGCCTGGAGTGCCGGGACAGGGTGGTCACCCCTCCACTTT. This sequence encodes CAWSAGTGWSPLHF.

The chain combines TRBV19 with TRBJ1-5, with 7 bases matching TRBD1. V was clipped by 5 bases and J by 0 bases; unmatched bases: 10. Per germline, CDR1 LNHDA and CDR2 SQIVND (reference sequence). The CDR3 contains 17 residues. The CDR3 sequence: CASSVWDSPYSNQPQHF. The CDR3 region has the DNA TGTGCCAGTAGTGTTTGGGACAGCCCATATAGCAATCAGCCCCAGCATTTT.

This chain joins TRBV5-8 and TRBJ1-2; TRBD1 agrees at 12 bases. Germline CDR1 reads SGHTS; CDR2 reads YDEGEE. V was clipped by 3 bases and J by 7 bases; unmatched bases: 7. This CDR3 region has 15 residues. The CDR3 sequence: CASSWRDRGPSGYTF. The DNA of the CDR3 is TGTGCCAGCAGCTGGCGGGACAGGGGGCCGAGTGGCTACACCTTC.

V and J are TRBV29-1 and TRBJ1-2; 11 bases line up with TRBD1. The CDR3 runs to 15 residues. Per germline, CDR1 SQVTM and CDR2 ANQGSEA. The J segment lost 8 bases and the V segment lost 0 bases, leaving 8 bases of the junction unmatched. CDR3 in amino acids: CSVEDPRTGGYGYTF. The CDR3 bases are TGCAGCGTTGAAGACCCCCGGACAGGGGGCTACGGCTACACCTTC.

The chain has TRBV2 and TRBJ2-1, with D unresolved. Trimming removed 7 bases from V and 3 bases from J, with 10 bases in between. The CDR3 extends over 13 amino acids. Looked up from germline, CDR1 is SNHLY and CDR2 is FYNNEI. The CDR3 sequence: CASTDLNYNEQFF. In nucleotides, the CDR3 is TGTGCCAGCACGGACCTAAACTACAATGAGCAGTTCTTC.

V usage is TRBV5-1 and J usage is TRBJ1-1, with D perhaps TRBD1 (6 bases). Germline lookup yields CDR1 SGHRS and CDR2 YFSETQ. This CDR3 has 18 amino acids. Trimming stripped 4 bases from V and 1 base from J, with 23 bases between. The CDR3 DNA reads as TGCGCCAGCAGCAAAGGTTCCCGGGACAAACAGACGAACACTGAAGCTTTCTTT. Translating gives CASSKGSRDKQTNTEAFF.

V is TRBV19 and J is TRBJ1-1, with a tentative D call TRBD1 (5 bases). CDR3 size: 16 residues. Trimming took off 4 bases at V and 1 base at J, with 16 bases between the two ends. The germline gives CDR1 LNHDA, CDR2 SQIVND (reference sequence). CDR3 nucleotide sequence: TGTGCCAGTAGTACCAAAAAAACAGGACCGAACACTGAAGCTTTCTTT. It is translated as CASSTKKTGPNTEAFF.

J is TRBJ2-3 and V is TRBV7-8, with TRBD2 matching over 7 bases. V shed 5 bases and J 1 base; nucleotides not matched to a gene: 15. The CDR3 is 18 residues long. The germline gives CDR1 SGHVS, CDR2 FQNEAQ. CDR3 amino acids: CASSLKVRTRARTDTQYF. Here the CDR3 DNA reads TGTGCCAGCAGCCTAAAAGTTCGGACTAGGGCACGCACAGATACGCAGTATTTT.

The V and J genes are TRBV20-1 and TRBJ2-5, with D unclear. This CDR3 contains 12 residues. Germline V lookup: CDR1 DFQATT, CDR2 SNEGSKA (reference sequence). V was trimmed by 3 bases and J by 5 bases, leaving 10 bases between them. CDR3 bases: TGCAGTGCTAGTATTCTTTCCGAGACCCAGTACTTC. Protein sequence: CSASILSETQYF.

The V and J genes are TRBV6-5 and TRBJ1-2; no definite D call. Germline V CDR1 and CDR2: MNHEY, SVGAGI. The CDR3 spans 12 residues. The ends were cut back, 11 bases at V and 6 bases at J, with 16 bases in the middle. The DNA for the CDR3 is TGTGCCGCAAAGGACGGCACGGATGGCTACACCTTC. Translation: CAAKDGTDGYTF.

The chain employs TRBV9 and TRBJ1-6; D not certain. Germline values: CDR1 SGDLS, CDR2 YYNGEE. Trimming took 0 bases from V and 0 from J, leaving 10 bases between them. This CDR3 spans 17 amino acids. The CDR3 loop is CASSVALTSSYNSPLHF. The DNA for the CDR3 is TGTGCCAGCAGCGTAGCTCTTACGAGCTCCTATAATTCACCCCTCCACTTT.

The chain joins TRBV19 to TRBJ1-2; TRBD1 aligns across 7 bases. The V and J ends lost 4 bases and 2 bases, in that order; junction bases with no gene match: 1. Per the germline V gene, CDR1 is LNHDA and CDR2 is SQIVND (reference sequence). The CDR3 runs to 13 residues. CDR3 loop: CASSRGQNYGYTF. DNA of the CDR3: TGTGCCAGTAGTAGGGGACAGAACTATGGCTACACCTTC.

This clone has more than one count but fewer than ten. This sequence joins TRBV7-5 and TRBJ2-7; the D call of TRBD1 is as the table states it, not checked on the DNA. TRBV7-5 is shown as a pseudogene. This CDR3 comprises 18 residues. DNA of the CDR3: TGTGCCAGAAGCTTAGGGACAGGGACGGGGAAAACCGTCTACGAGCAGTACTTC. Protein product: CARSLGTGTGKTVYEQYF.

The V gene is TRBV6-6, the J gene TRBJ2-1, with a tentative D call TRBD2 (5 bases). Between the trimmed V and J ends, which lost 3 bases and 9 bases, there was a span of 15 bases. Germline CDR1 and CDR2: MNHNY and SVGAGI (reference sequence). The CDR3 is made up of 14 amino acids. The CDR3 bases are TGTGCCAGCAGTTATATTTCGGGAATCGTTGAGCAGTTCTTC. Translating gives CASSYISGIVEQFF.

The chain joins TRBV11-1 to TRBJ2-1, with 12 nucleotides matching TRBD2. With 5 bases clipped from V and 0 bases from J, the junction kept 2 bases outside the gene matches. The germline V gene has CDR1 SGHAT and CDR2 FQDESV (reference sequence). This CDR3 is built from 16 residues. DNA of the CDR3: TGTGCCAGCAGCGTGACTAGCGGGAGCTCCTACAATGAGCAGTTCTTC. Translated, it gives CASSVTSGSSYNEQFF.

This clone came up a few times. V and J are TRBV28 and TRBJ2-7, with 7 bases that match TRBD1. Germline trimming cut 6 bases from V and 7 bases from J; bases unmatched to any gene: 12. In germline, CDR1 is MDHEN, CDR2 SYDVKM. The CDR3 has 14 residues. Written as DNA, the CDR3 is TGTGCCAGCAGCGAAGGACAGGAGCTTCATGAGCAGTACTTC. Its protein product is CASSEGQELHEQYF.

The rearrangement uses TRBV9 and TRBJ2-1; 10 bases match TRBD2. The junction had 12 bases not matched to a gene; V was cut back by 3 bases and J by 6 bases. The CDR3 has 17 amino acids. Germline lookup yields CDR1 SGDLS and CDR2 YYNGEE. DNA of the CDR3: TGTGCCAGCAGCGACAATAGCGGGAGGTTTCCAGGCAATGAGCAGTTCTTC. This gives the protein CASSDNSGRFPGNEQFF.

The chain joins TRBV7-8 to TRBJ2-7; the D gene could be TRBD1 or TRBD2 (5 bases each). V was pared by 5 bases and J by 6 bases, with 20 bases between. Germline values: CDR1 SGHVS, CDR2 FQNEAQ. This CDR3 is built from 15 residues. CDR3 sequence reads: CASSPGRSLGFEQYF. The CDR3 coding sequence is TGTGCCAGCAGCCCGGGACGGAGCCTTGGGTTCGAGCAGTACTTC.

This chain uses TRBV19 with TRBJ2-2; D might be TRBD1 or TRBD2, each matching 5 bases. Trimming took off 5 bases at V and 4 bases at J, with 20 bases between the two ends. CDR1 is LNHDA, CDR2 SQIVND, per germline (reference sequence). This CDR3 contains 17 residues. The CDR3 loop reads CASSLGLRGEGTGELFF. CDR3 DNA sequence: TGTGCCAGTAGTCTGGGGTTGAGGGGCGAGGGCACCGGGGAGCTGTTTTTT.

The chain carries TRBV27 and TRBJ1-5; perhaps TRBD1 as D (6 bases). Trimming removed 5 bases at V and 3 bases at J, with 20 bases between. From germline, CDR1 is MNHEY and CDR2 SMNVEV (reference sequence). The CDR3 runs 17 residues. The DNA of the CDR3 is TGTGCCAGCAGTCCTCCCCCGGACAGAGGGTCCAATCAGCCCCAGCATTTT. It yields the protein CASSPPPDRGSNQPQHF.

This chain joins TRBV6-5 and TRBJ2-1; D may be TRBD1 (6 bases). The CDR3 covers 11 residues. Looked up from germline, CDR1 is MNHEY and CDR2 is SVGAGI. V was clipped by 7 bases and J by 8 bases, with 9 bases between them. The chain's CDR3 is CASKGVHEQFF. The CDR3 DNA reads TGTGCCAGCAAGGGGGTTCATGAGCAGTTCTTC.

CDR3 sequence (DNA): TGTGCCAGCAGCTTGAGCGAACAGGGGGGCTCTGGAAACACCATATATTTT. Amino acids: CASSLSEQGGSGNTIYF. The chain uses TRBV5-6 and TRBJ1-3; 8 nucleotides match TRBD1. The CDR3 is 17 residues long. Germline CDR1 and CDR2: SGHDT and YYEEEE. The V gene end was trimmed by 1 base and the J gene end by 0 bases; junction bases not matched to a gene: 6.

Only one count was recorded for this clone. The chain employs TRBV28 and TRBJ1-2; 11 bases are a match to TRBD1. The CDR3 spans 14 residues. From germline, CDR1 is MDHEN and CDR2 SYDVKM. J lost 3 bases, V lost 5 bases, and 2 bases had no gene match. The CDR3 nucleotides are TGTGCCAGCAGTAGGACAGGGGGCCACTATGGCTACACCTTC. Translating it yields CASSRTGGHYGYTF.